The next 19 T cell receptor beta chains were all read from a single sample in a study of shared clonotypes between healthy human individuals. TCRdb keeps only in-frame clones here, not all; method: immunoSEQ multiplex PCR. The sample includes approximately 980,000 clones, around three quarters seen only once; the top ten take roughly 1.5%. The source material was memory CD4+ T cells sorted from blood. Subset given: CD45RA-negative fraction. These receptors all stem from a man younger than 35 in good health.

CDR3 residues: CASSPGQFQNYGYTF. CDR3 bases: TGTGCCAGCAGTCCCGGACAGTTTCAGAACTATGGCTACACCTTC. V gene TRBV6-6 combines with J gene TRBJ1-2, with a weak D call TRBD1 (6 bases). The V and J ends lost 5 bases and 2 bases respectively, with 15 bases between them. CDR1 and CDR2 (germline): MNHNY, SVGAGI (reference sequence). There are 15 residues in the CDR3.

V usage is TRBV5-5 and J usage is TRBJ2-5; 10 positions match TRBD1. The germline V gene has CDR1 SGHKS and CDR2 YYEKEE (reference sequence). With 0 bases clipped from V and 1 base from J, the junction kept 3 bases outside the gene matches. The CDR3 sequence is 16 residues long. CDR3 amino acids: CASSLAGQGFQETQYF. The CDR3 DNA follows: TGTGCCAGCAGCTTGGCGGGACAGGGGTTCCAAGAGACCCAGTACTTC.

The chain is built from TRBV6-1 and TRBJ2-1; D might be TRBD2 (6 bases). Looked up from germline, CDR1 is MNHNS and CDR2 is SASEGT. The ends were cut back, 1 base at V and 3 bases at J, with 10 bases in the middle. The CDR3 totals 15 residues. The CDR3 nucleotides read TGTGCCAGCAGTGAAGGCGGGACGTTCTACAATGAGCAGTTCTTC. It codes for CASSEGGTFYNEQFF.

A single count supports this clone. J is TRBJ2-6 and V is TRBV6-5; D perhaps matches TRBD2 (5 bases). The V gene lost 7 bases and the J gene lost 6 bases, with 13 bases spanning the gap. The germline CDR1 and CDR2 sequences are MNHEY and SVGAGI. The CDR3 runs to 14 residues. The DNA of the CDR3 is TGTGCCAGCACCCCGGGGTTTGCGGCCAACGTCCTGACTTTC. As protein: CASTPGFAANVLTF.

V gene TRBV7-2 combines with J gene TRBJ1-2; no firm D call. CDR1 and CDR2 (germline): SGHTA, FQGNSA. V lost 5 bases and J lost 8, with 12 bases in between. The CDR3 has 12 residues. As DNA, the CDR3 is TGTGCCAGCAGCCGCGGTGAGACCGGCTACACCTTC. Translated, it gives CASSRGETGYTF.

The CDR3 loop reads CASSQGQVQETQYF. The CDR3 nucleotides are TGCGCCAGCAGCCAAGGACAGGTCCAAGAGACCCAGTACTTC. V gene TRBV4-1 combines with J gene TRBJ2-5, with TRBD1 as a possible D gene (6 bases). V lost 1 base, J lost 1 base, and 7 bases lay in between. This CDR3 spans 14 amino acids. In germline, CDR1 is MGHRA, CDR2 YSYEKL.

Turning to this clone: Other nucleotide sequences from this sample produce the same CDR3. The rearrangement joins TRBV30 to TRBJ1-1; D is undetermined. Germline V gives CDR1 GTSNPN, CDR2 SVGIG (reference sequence). The CDR3 spans 13 residues. V dropped 2 bases and J dropped 2 bases, with 9 bases sitting between them. This CDR3 reads CAWSRVPNTEAFF. The CDR3 DNA follows: TGTGCCTGGAGTAGGGTCCCAAACACTGAAGCTTTCTTT.

The V call is TRBV19, the J call TRBJ2-7, with 10 bases fitting TRBD2. With V trimmed by 6 bases and J by 6 bases, 5 bases remained unmatched. CDR3 length equals 13 residues. Germline V gives CDR1 LNHDA, CDR2 SQIVND (reference sequence). The CDR3 spells CASRDLAGAEQYF. As DNA, the CDR3 is TGTGCCAGTAGAGACCTAGCGGGAGCCGAGCAGTACTTC.

Only a few counts were recorded for this clone. The chain carries TRBV2 and TRBJ2-3; possible D gene TRBD2, 5 bases. The V end was cut by 0 bases, the J end by 6 bases, with 13 bases between. The CDR3 has 15 amino acids. The V gene's germline CDR1 is SNHLY and CDR2 FYNNEI. The CDR3 here is CASSEAAGHGDTQYF. DNA of the CDR3: TGTGCCAGCAGTGAAGCCGCGGGCCACGGGGATACGCAGTATTTT. Full variable domain (missing parts from reference TRBV2 and TRBJ2-3): EPEVTQTPSHQVTQMGQEVILRCVPISNHLYFYWYRQILGQKVEFLVSFYNNEISEKSEIFDDQFSVERPDGSNFTLKIRSTKLEDSAMYFCASSEAAGHGDTQYFGPGTRLTVL.

The chain is built from TRBV5-1 and TRBJ1-2; TRBD1 matches at 7 bases. Germline assignment: CDR1 SGHRS and CDR2 YFSETQ. There are 14 residues in the CDR3. The junction had 6 bases not matched to a gene; V was cut back by 5 bases and J by 2 bases. As DNA, the CDR3 is TGCGCCAGCAGAACCGGGACAGAGAACTATGGCTACACCTTC. Translated, it gives CASRTGTENYGYTF.

The chain is built from TRBV5-1 and TRBJ2-2; D gene unclear. Between the trimmed V and J ends, which lost 0 bases and 5 bases, there was a span of 5 bases. This CDR3 contains 13 residues. CDR1 and CDR2 (germline): SGHRS, YFSETQ. The CDR3 loop reads CASSLVETGELFF. CDR3 nucleotides: TGCGCCAGCAGCTTGGTAGAAACCGGGGAGCTGTTTTTT.

This sequence joins TRBV7-2 and TRBJ1-6, with 7 bases matching TRBD1. Germline V gene sequence: CDR1 SGHTA, CDR2 FQGNSA. The V and J ends lost 5 bases and 5 bases, in that order; junction bases with no gene match: 6. The CDR3 totals 15 residues. CDR3 DNA: TGTGCCAGCAGCAGAACGGGACAGAATAATTCACCCCTCCACTTT. Protein product: CASSRTGQNNSPLHF.

A single count supports this clone. The genes are TRBV6-1 and TRBJ2-1; tentative D call: TRBD2 (7 bases). Between the trimmed V and J ends, which lost 6 bases and 1 base, there was a span of 13 bases. The CDR3 is 15 amino acids. Germline V gene data show CDR1 as MNHNS and CDR2 as SASEGT. CDR3 sequence: CASRGGVVSYNEQFF. In DNA, the CDR3 is TGTGCCAGCAGAGGGGGGGTAGTTTCCTACAATGAGCAGTTCTTC.

The genes are TRBV7-2 and TRBJ1-4, with TRBD1 matching over 7 bases. This CDR3 region has 14 residues. V was pared by 2 bases and J by 10 bases, with 7 bases of the junction left unmatched. Germline V gives CDR1 SGHTA, CDR2 FQGNSA. The CDR3 bases are TGTGCCAGCAGCTTATCAGGGGGTGATGGAAAACTGTTTTTT. This translates into CASSLSGGDGKLFF.

J is TRBJ1-1 and V is TRBV5-6; D might be TRBD1 (6 bases). Germline V gene data show CDR1 as SGHDT and CDR2 as YYEEEE. The CDR3 runs to 15 residues. V lost 0 bases, J lost 5 bases, and 14 bases lay in between. Written as DNA, the CDR3 is TGTGCCAGCAGCTTGGATTTACAGGGAGGAACTGAAGCTTTCTTT. Translating it yields CASSLDLQGGTEAFF.

As DNA, the CDR3 is TGCGCCAGCAGCCAGGACTCGGGATTTTCTCAGTTCTTC. This sequence encodes CASSQDSGFSQFF. The chain combines TRBV4-3 with TRBJ2-1; D perhaps matches TRBD2 (5 bases). Per germline, CDR1 LGHNA and CDR2 YSLEER. Deletions cut 3 bases from V and 13 bases from J, with 16 bases between. The CDR3 spans 13 residues.

This sequence joins TRBV10-3 and TRBJ2-4; perhaps TRBD1 as D (5 bases). The CDR3 totals 15 residues. Trimming pared 0 bases from V and 6 bases from J, leaving 12 bases between. The germline V gene has CDR1 ENHRY and CDR2 SYGVKD. CDR3 region: CAISESSGQSNIQYF. In DNA, the CDR3 is TGTGCCATCAGTGAGTCGAGTGGACAATCAAACATTCAGTACTTC.

The DNA for the CDR3 is TGTGCCAGCAGTAAGAATATCGCCGAGCAGGGGATAGTTGACGAGCAGTACTTC. Its protein product is CASSKNIAEQGIVDEQYF. The chain has TRBV21-1 and TRBJ2-7; TRBD1 reflects the table's D call only, with no check against the DNA. TRBV21-1 is assigned pseudogene status. This CDR3 has 18 residues.

The rearrangement uses TRBV28 and TRBJ1-5, with unresolved D. The CDR3 is 13 amino acids. The germline CDR1 and CDR2 sequences are MDHEN and SYDVKM. V lost 6 bases, J lost 6 bases, and 12 bases lay in between. The CDR3 nucleotides are TGTGCCAGCAGGAGGTTTACTGGTCAGCCCCAGCATTTT. Amino acids: CASRRFTGQPQHF.